The clone carrying this T cell receptor beta chain was recorded at least ten times. The data were taken from a study of CD8+CD57+ T cells in acquired aplastic anemia. Background on the study: Average DNA yield from sorted CD4+ and CD8+ cells was 3.2 ug.

The CDR3 loop spans 16 amino acids. CDR1 SGHRS and CDR2 YFSETQ come from the germline V gene. V was pared by 1 base and J by 1 base, with 14 bases between. Patients selected for sequencing had displayed CD8+CD57+ cell expansion by flow cytometry. Profiling of TCR beta VDJ combinations and CDR3 sequences used genomic DNA as template. TCRdb reprocessed the reads via MiXCR and lists one record per CDR3 protein. The table includes 450,000 to 550,000 distinct CDR3 sequences, around 32% detected once. The source is a human donor with aplastic anemia. V and J are TRBV5-1 and TRBJ1-2; D perhaps matches TRBD1 (6 bases). Material: sorted CD4+, CD8+, or CD8+CD57+ T cells (not recorded which) from PBMCs. CDR3 amino acids: CASSLKSTGNNYGYTF. CDR3 nucleotides: TGCGCCAGCAGCTTGAAGTCCACAGGGAATAACTATGGCTACACCTTC.